Detailed here is one T cell receptor (beta chain). Germline V gives CDR1 SGHRS, CDR2 YFSETQ. This CDR3 comprises 15 residues. J gave up 6 bases and V 2 bases, and 7 bases lay outside the gene matches. From blood CD8+ and CD4+ T cells, the TCR beta chain was sequenced. Reverse transcription of roughly 0.45 to 1 ug RNA was carried out with random hexamers. The TCR beta CDR3 was amplified by immunoSEQ multiplex PCR across 54 Vbeta, 13 Jbeta. TCRdb re-called the immunoSEQ multiplex PCR reads through MiXCR, storing one row per CDR3 protein. The sample lists about 250,000 distinct CDR3 sequences, just over 90% occurring once. The data stem from a study of CD8 T cells in Susac syndrome.

The chain combines TRBV5-1 with TRBJ1-4; TRBD1 agrees at 7 bases. Source material: CD4+ T cells from PBMCs. The receptor was derived from a human donor with multiple sclerosis. CDR3 protein: CASSLRGGDYEKLFF. The DNA for the CDR3 is TGCGCCAGCAGCTTACGAGGGGGCGATTATGAAAAACTGTTTTTT.